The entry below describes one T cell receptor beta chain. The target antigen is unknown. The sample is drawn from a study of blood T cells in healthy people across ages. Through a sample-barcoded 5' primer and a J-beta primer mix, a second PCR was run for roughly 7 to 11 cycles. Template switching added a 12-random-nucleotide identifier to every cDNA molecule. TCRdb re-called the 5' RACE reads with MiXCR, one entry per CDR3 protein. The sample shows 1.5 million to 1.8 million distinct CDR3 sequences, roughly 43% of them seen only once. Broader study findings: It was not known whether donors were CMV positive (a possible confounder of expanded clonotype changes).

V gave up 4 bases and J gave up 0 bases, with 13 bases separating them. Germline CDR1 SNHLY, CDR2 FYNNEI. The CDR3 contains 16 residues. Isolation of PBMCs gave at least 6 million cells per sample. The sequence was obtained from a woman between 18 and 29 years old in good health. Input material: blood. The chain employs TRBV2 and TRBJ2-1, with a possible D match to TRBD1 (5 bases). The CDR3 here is CASSVAGPSSYNEQFF. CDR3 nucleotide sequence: TGTGCCAGCAGTGTCGCAGGGCCAAGCTCCTACAATGAGCAGTTCTTC.